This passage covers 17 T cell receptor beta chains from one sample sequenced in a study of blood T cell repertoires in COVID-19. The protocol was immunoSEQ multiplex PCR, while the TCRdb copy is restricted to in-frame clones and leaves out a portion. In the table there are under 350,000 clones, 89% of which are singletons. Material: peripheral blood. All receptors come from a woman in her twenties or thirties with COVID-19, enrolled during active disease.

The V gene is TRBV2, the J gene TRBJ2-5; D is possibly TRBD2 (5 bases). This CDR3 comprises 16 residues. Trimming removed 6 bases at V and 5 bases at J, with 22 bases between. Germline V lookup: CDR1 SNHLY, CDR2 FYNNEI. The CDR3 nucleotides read TGTGCCAGCAGCGGCGGACTTAACCCGACTGTGGAGACCCAGTACTTC. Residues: CASSGGLNPTVETQYF.

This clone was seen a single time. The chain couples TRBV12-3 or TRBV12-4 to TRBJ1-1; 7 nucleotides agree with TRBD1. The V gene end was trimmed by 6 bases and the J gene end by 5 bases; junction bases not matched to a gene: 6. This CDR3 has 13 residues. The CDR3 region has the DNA TGTGCCAGCAGAAGAAGGGGGCCTACTGAAGCTTTCTTT. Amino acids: CASRRRGPTEAFF.

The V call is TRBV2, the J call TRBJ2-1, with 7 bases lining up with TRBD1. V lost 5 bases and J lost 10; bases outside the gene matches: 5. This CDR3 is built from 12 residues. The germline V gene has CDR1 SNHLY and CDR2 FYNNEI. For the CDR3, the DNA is TGTGCCAGCAGTCAGACAGGGTCAGAGCAGTTCTTC. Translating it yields CASSQTGSEQFF.

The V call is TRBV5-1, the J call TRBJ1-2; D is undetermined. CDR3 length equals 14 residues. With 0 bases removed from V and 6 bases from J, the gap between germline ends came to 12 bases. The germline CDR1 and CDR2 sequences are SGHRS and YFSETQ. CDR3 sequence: CASSLDYSRDGYTF. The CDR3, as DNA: TGCGCCAGCAGCTTGGATTACTCACGGGATGGCTACACCTTC.

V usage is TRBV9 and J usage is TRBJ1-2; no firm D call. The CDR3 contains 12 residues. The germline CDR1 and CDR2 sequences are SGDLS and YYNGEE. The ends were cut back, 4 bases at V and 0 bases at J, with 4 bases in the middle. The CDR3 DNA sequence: TGTGCCAGCAGCCCAGCTAACTATGGCTACACCTTC. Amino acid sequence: CASSPANYGYTF.

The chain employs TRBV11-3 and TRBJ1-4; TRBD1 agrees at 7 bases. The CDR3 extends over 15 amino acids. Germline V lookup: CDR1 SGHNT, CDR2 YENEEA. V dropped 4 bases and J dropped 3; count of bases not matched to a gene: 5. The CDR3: CASSSRQGANEKLFF. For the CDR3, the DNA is TGTGCCAGCAGCTCCCGACAGGGAGCTAATGAAAAACTGTTTTTT.

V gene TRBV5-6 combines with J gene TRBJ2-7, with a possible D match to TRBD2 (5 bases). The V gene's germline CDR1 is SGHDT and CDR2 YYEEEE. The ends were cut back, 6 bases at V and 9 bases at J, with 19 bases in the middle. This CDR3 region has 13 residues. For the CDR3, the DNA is TGTGCCAGCAACCCTTCTGGGGTCGGGGTGCAGTACTTC. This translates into CASNPSGVGVQYF.

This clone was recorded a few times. The CDR3 loop reads CASSHGLAGGSSYNEQFF. The CDR3 DNA sequence: TGCGCCAGCAGCCACGGACTAGCGGGGGGCAGCTCCTACAATGAGCAGTTCTTC. The rearrangement uses TRBV4-3 and TRBJ2-1, with 14 bases fitting TRBD2. Germline CDR1 and CDR2: LGHNA and YSLEER. The CDR3 covers 18 residues. After removal of 3 bases from V and 0 bases from J, the junction contained 4 bases not matched to a gene.

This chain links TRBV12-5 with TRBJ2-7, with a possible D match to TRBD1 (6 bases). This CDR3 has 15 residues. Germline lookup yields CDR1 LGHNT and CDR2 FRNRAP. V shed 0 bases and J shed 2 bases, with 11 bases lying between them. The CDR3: CASGLVLGAPYEQYF. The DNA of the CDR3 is TGTGCTAGTGGTTTGGTGTTGGGGGCACCCTACGAGCAGTACTTC.

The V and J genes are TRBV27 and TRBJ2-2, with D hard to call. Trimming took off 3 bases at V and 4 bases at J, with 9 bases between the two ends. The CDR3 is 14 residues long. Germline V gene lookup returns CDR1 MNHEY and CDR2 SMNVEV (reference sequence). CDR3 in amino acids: CASSLGILTGELFF. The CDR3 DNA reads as TGTGCCAGCAGTTTGGGCATCCTCACCGGGGAGCTGTTTTTT.

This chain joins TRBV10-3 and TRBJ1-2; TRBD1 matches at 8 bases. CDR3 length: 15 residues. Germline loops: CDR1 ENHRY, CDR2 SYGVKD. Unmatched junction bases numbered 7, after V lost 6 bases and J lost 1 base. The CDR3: CAISSTGADNYGYTF. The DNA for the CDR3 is TGTGCCATCAGCTCGACAGGGGCTGATAACTATGGCTACACCTTC.

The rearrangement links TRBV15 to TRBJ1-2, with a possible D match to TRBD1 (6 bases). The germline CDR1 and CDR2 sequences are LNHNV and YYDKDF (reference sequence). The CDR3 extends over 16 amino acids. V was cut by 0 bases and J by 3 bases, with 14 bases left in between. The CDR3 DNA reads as TGTGCCACCAGCAGAGATCTGGCAGGGGTAGACTATGGCTACACCTTC. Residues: CATSRDLAGVDYGYTF.

CDR3 DNA: TGTGCCAGCAAGACTAGCGGGGGGCCACAAGAGACCCAGTACTTC. Translating gives CASKTSGGPQETQYF. The chain employs TRBV2 and TRBJ2-5; 13 bases align to TRBD2. Unmatched junction bases numbered 4, after V lost 7 bases and J lost 2 bases. Germline CDR1 is SNHLY and CDR2 is FYNNEI. This CDR3 has 15 residues.

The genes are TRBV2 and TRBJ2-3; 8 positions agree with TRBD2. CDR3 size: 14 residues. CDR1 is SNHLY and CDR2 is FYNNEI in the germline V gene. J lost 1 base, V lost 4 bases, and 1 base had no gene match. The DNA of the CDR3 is TGTGCCAGCAGTGTTAGCGGGGGCACAGATACGCAGTATTTT. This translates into CASSVSGGTDTQYF.

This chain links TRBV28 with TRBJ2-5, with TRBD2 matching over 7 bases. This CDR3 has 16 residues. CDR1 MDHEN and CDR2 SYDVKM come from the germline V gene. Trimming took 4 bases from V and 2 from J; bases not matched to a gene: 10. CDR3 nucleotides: TGTGCCAGCAGTTCCCGGCTAGCGGACATGCAAGAGACCCAGTACTTC. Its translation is CASSSRLADMQETQYF.

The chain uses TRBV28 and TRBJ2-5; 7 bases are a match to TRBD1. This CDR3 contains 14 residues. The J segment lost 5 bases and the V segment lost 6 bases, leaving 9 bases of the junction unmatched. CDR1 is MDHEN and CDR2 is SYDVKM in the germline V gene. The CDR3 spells CASSLRGPPETQYF. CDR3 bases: TGTGCCAGCAGCCTGAGGGGGCCCCCGGAGACCCAGTACTTC.

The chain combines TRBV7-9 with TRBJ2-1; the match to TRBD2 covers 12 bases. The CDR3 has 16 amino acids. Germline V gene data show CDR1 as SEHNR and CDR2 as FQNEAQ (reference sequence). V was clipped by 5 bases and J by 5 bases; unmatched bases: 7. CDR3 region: CASSLTGLAGNNEQFF. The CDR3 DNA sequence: TGTGCCAGCAGCCTCACCGGACTAGCGGGGAACAATGAGCAGTTCTTC.